This T cell receptor beta chain originates from a study of shared clonotypes between healthy human individuals. V shed 6 bases and J shed 9 bases, with 10 bases lying between them. Per the germline V gene, CDR1 is DFQATT and CDR2 is SNEGSKA (reference sequence). The CDR3 is made up of 10 amino acids. The authors split each subset's genomic DNA evenly across several immunoSEQ plates. Clones were read by immunoSEQ multiplex PCR, and TCRdb kept only the in-frame ones, dropping some. The table includes about 1.1 million clones, about 80% detected once. The donors, all of them Caucasian adults, lived in Nashville, Tennessee. General study points: Lower generation probabilities were found for non-shared clonotypes than for those shared by all four donors. The study generally estimated greater richness for naive than memory subsets.

A note on this clone: Its antigen remains unidentified.

The sequenced sample was memory CD4+ T cells from PBMCs. The subset here: CD45RA-negative fraction. This TCR derives from a man aged 18 to 29 in good health. Some clones in this sample may be carry-over from other donors' samples. This rearrangement joins TRBV20-1 to TRBJ2-3; D not certain. As DNA, the CDR3 is TGCAGTGCCACACAGACGACGCAGTATTTT. Translating gives CSATQTTQYF.